One and the same sample provided the 20 T cell receptor beta chains below, sequenced in a study of human T cells and chemical hapten exposure. MiXCR, applied by TCRdb to the RACE reads, yields one record per CDR3 protein. Of 110,000 or so distinct CDR3 sequences in the sample, 9% to 9.5% are singletons; the top ten hold about 3%. Described time point: patch test 2, 6 weeks after DPC sensitization. Treatment of the sample: therapeutic diphenylcyclopropenone sensitization with weekly scalp DPC. This specimen consisted of whole blood, obtained in connection with sensitization to the hapten diphenylcyclopropenone (DPC). The receptors originated from a woman between 35 and 50 years old with alopecia areata. Some clones in this sample may be carry-over from other donors' samples.

This clonotype was seen ten or more times. The chain links TRBV6-6 to TRBJ1-5; the D gene is possibly TRBD1 (6 bases). Germline loops: CDR1 MNHNY, CDR2 SVGAGI (reference sequence). V was clipped by 4 bases and J by 3 bases, with 7 bases between them. The CDR3 has 13 amino acids. DNA of the CDR3: TGTGCCAGCAGTTGGGGGGCCAATCAGCCCCAGCATTTT. Translation gives CASSWGANQPQHF.

The chain carries TRBV18 and TRBJ2-2, with D uncertain. The length of the CDR3 is 16 residues. Trimming removed 3 bases at V and 1 base at J, with 12 bases between. Germline V gives CDR1 KGHSH, CDR2 LQKENI. CDR3 region: CASSPPLAGNTGELFF. The DNA of the CDR3 is TGTGCCAGCTCACCTCCTTTGGCAGGGAACACCGGGGAGCTGTTTTTT. Combining the CDR3 with reference TRBV18 and TRBJ2-2 gives the whole variable domain NAGVMQNPRHLVRRRGQEARLRCSPMKGHSHVYWYRQLPEEGLKFMVYLQKENIIDESGMPKERFSAEFPKEGPSILRIQQVVRGDSAAYFCASSPPLAGNTGELFFGEGSRLTVL.

Ten or more counts support this clonotype. The genes are TRBV5-1 and TRBJ2-5, with D possibly TRBD1 on 5 matching bases. Trimming left V 3 bases short and J 2 bases short, with 8 bases between. From germline, CDR1 is SGHRS and CDR2 YFSETQ. The CDR3 consists of 13 residues. The CDR3 nucleotides are TGCGCCAGCAGCTCTACAGGACAAGAGACCCAGTACTTC. It is translated as CASSSTGQETQYF.

This clonotype was observed many times. The CDR3 protein is CASATGTRQYGELFF. CDR3 nucleotide sequence: TGTGCCAGCGCTACCGGGACTAGGCAGTACGGGGAGCTGTTTTTT. V usage is TRBV7-9 and J usage is TRBJ2-2, with 8 bases aligning to TRBD2. The germline V gene has CDR1 SEHNR and CDR2 FQNEAQ (reference sequence). This CDR3 region has 15 residues. Trimming removed 8 bases from V and 7 bases from J; junction bases left unmatched: 12.

V is TRBV20-1 and J is TRBJ2-1, with D possibly matching TRBD1 (6 bases). The ends were cut back, 5 bases at V and 6 bases at J, with 14 bases in the middle. This CDR3 contains 13 residues. Germline V gene sequence: CDR1 DFQATT, CDR2 SNEGSKA (reference sequence). The CDR3 coding sequence is TGCAGTGCTTTCTACAGGGTCCTCAATGAGCAGTTCTTC. Amino acids: CSAFYRVLNEQFF.

The genes are TRBV19 and TRBJ2-1; 10 bases are a match to TRBD1. Germline CDR1 reads LNHDA; CDR2 reads SQIVND (reference sequence). The V segment lost 6 bases and the J segment 8 bases; nucleotides outside the gene matches: 10. CDR3 length equals 15 residues. The CDR3 is CASSTVRDRGHEQFF. In DNA, the CDR3 is TGTGCCAGTAGCACGGTTCGGGACAGGGGCCATGAGCAGTTCTTC. The entire variable domain, with the rest obtained from reference TRBV19 and TRBJ2-1, is as follows: DGGITQSPKYLFRKEGQNVTLSCEQNLNHDAMYWYRQDPGQGLRLIYYSQIVNDFQKGDIAEGYSVSREKKESFPLTVTSAQKNPTAFYLCASSTVRDRGHEQFFGPGTRLTVL.

This clonotype occurred many times. The rearrangement uses TRBV7-9 and TRBJ2-1; 12 bases match TRBD1. The CDR3 runs 16 residues. V shed 5 bases and J 7 bases; nucleotides not matched to a gene: 9. In germline, CDR1 is SEHNR, CDR2 FQNEAQ (reference sequence). The CDR3 loop is CASSLKGQGARNEQFF. In DNA form, the CDR3 reads TGTGCCAGCAGCCTAAAGGGACAGGGGGCGAGAAATGAGCAGTTCTTC.

The V and J genes are TRBV9 and TRBJ1-2; no reliable D call. Per the germline V gene, CDR1 is SGDLS and CDR2 is YYNGEE. V was shortened by 6 bases and J by 3 bases, with 15 bases between the two germline ends. This CDR3 spans 14 amino acids. CDR3 protein: CASTPRRDDYGYTF. The CDR3 nucleotides read TGTGCCAGCACTCCCCGCCGGGATGACTATGGCTACACCTTC.

This clonotype was picked up many times. The chain combines TRBV7-9 with TRBJ1-1; D might be TRBD1 (5 bases). Trimming shortened V by 5 bases and J by 0 bases, and 10 bases separated the two germline ends. The CDR3 length is 14 residues. CDR1 is SEHNR and CDR2 is FQNEAQ in the germline V gene (reference sequence). CDR3 in amino acids: CASSPDSLNTEAFF. CDR3 DNA sequence: TGTGCCAGCAGCCCCGACAGCTTGAACACTGAAGCTTTCTTT.

The chain joins TRBV7-2 to TRBJ2-7; 7 bases are a match to TRBD2. Germline assignment: CDR1 SGHTA and CDR2 FQGNSA. The junction had 4 bases not matched to a gene; V was cut back by 3 bases and J by 2 bases. The CDR3 has 14 residues. The CDR3 coding sequence is TGTGCCAGCAGCTTTCAAAGCGGGACCTACGAGCAGTACTTC. Amino acids: CASSFQSGTYEQYF.

This clonotype came up many times. The J gene is TRBJ1-2, the V gene TRBV30; TRBD1 aligns across 8 bases. Losses at the gene ends were 7 bases for V and 7 bases for J; bases not matched to a gene: 17. This CDR3 contains 15 residues. Germline-derived CDR1 and CDR2 are GTSNPN and SVGIG (reference sequence). This CDR3 is CALDPVGTGGGGYTF. In nucleotides, the CDR3 is TGTGCCTTGGACCCGGTAGGGACAGGAGGCGGTGGCTACACCTTC.

Ten or more counts support this clonotype. V and J are TRBV20-1 and TRBJ1-2, with 7 bases aligning to TRBD1. With 3 bases clipped from V and 3 bases from J, the junction kept 10 bases outside the gene matches. The germline V gene encodes CDR1 DFQATT and CDR2 SNEGSKA (reference sequence). There are 15 residues in the CDR3. In DNA form, the CDR3 reads TGCAGTGCTAGCGGAAGGAAGGGGGCTTACTATGGCTACACCTTC. This encodes CSASGRKGAYYGYTF.

This clonotype turned up a few times. The chain links TRBV2 to TRBJ2-1; 13 bases are shared with TRBD2. CDR1 is SNHLY and CDR2 is FYNNEI in the germline V gene. This CDR3 has 15 residues. The junction had 10 bases not matched to a gene; V was cut back by 2 bases and J by 15 bases. The CDR3 DNA reads TGTGCCAGCAGTGAATATGGTACTAGCGGGGGGGCACGGTTCTTC. Encoded protein: CASSEYGTSGGARFF.

V and J are TRBV6-5 and TRBJ2-7, with D perhaps matching TRBD2 (5 bases). The germline V gene encodes CDR1 MNHEY and CDR2 SVGAGI. The CDR3 is 15 amino acids. Deletions cut 8 bases from V and 0 bases from J, with 17 bases between. The CDR3 DNA reads as TGTGCCAGCCGGACGGGGTCGGTGAGCTCCTACGAGCAGTACTTC. Protein: CASRTGSVSSYEQYF.

The table lists this clonotype with a few counts. The CDR3 region is CASSKPGVRANQPQHF. The DNA for the CDR3 is TGTGCCAGCAGTAAACCGGGGGTTAGGGCCAATCAGCCCCAGCATTTT. The chain links TRBV12-3 or TRBV12-4 to TRBJ1-5; perhaps TRBD1 as D (5 bases). The CDR3 is 16 amino acids. Trimming cost V 5 bases and J 3 bases, with 17 bases left between them.

The chain is built from TRBV6-5 and TRBJ1-2, with 9 bases lining up with TRBD1. Germline CDR1 and CDR2: MNHEY and SVGAGI. CDR3 length equals 19 residues. With 6 bases clipped from V and 4 bases from J, the junction kept 21 bases outside the gene matches. CDR3 bases: TGTGCCAGCAGCCGCGCGCCGCGAAATTACAGGGGGCACGTCTATGGCTACACCTTC. It codes for CASSRAPRNYRGHVYGYTF.

This clonotype was found a few times. CDR3: CASSLEPTGRGGELFF. DNA for the CDR3: TGTGCCAGCAGCTTAGAGCCTACAGGGCGCGGCGGGGAGCTGTTTTTT. This sequence joins TRBV7-2 and TRBJ2-2, with D perhaps matching TRBD1 (6 bases). The V gene lost 1 base and the J gene lost 7 bases, with 16 bases spanning the gap. The CDR3 length is 16 residues. Per germline, CDR1 SGHTA and CDR2 FQGNSA.

The gene calls are TRBV20-1 and TRBJ1-1, with a weak D call TRBD1 (6 bases). The germline CDR1 and CDR2 sequences are DFQATT and SNEGSKA (reference sequence). The CDR3 has 12 residues. V lost 5 bases to trimming and J lost 3 bases, with 10 bases between them. This CDR3 reads CSAFQGYTEAFF. CDR3 in DNA: TGCAGTGCTTTCCAGGGGTACACTGAAGCTTTCTTT.

The chain is built from TRBV28 and TRBJ2-3; 8 bases are a match to TRBD2. CDR3 length equals 15 residues. The V gene end was trimmed by 6 bases and the J gene end by 3 bases; junction bases not matched to a gene: 8. From germline, CDR1 is MDHEN and CDR2 SYDVKM. CDR3 loop: CASRPRGGGTDTQYF. CDR3 bases: TGTGCCAGCAGACCCCGAGGCGGGGGGACAGATACGCAGTATTTT.

A few counts support this clonotype. The rearrangement uses TRBV10-3 and TRBJ2-5, with D tentatively TRBD1 or TRBD2 (5 bases each). This CDR3 has 13 residues. Germline values: CDR1 ENHRY, CDR2 SYGVKD. V was shortened by 6 bases and J by 1 base, with 9 bases between the two germline ends. The DNA of the CDR3 is TGTGCCATCAGGGGGGACGGCCAAGAGACCCAGTACTTC. Translation gives CAIRGDGQETQYF.